The sequence of this TCR beta chain was determined in a study of T cells in Graves' hyperthyroidism and ophthalmopathy. Study-level results: Ophthalmopathy was identified by the model a median around 5.9 months ahead of onset. Ophthalmopathy stood apart from stable hyperthyroidism in a 13 V-J model.

RNA transcripts gave rise to amplified TCR beta CDR3 regions. The HTBI set primed first-round TCR CDR3 RT-PCR. TCRdb fed the multiplex PCR reads into MiXCR, producing one record per CDR3 protein. The sample has a few hundred thousand distinct CDR3 sequences; 35% to 55% are singletons. Germline loops: CDR1 MNHEY, CDR2 SVGEGT. This CDR3 comprises 12 residues. Trimming took 10 bases from V and 4 from J, leaving 13 bases between them. This clonotype was seen only once. As yet, its antigen is unknown. Calling Graves' hyperthyroidism stable meant ophthalmopathy did not progress within 18 months. Diagnosis rested on symptoms, serum thyroxine and TRAb, thyroid ultrasound, and orbital computed tomography.

This chain links TRBV6-2 or TRBV6-3 with TRBJ1-1; no firm D call. This TCR derives from a woman aged 18 to 35 with Graves' hyperthyroidism. The specimen sequenced was peripheral blood or thyroid tissue (not recorded which). CDR3 protein: CANIPRSTEAFF. The CDR3, as DNA: TGTGCCAACATCCCCAGGAGCACTGAAGCTTTCTTT.